This T cell receptor (beta chain) was retrieved from a study of CD8+ T cells in alopecia areata. Overall study results and limits: Researchers reported that TCR sharing among patients proved less clear than in mice, possibly HLA-linked.

This CDR3 spans 14 amino acids. V trimming: 3 bases; J trimming: 11 bases; junction bases outside the gene matches: 7. The germline gives CDR1 SGHAT, CDR2 FQNNGV. In the case of this clone: Its antigen is unknown.

Reverse transcription of extracted RNA yielded cDNA, which provided the sequencing template. Method: immunoSEQ multiplex PCR; TCRdb's copy keeps in-frame clones and lacks some. The table has some 100,000 clones, about 61% seen once. Treatment defined: oral pan-JAK inhibitor, 5-10 mg twice daily. The input for sequencing was CD8+ T cells sorted from blood, taken at approximately week 56, from a patient treated with tofacitinib. This chain connects TRBV11-2 to TRBJ1-1; 12 nucleotides match TRBD1. The receptor's source is a human donor with alopecia areata. This CDR3 is CASSFGTGGDDAFF. As DNA, the CDR3 is TGTGCCAGCAGCTTCGGGACAGGGGGCGACGACGCTTTCTTT. Complete variable domain (other parts from reference TRBV11-2 and TRBJ1-1): EAGVAQSPRYKIIEKRQSVAFWCNPISGHATLYWYQQILGQGPKLLIQFQNNGVVDDSQLPKDRFSAERLKGVDSTLKIQPAKLEDSAVYLCASSFGTGGDDAFFGQGTRLTVV.